This TCR beta chain was found in a study of technical replicates of blood from several donors. Trimming cost V 7 bases and J 0 bases; bases outside gene matches: 3. Germline V gene data show CDR1 as SNHLY and CDR2 as FYNNEI. This CDR3 has 14 amino acids. The data were produced by immunoSEQ multiplex PCR, yet TCRdb's version contains in-frame clones alone and is incomplete. The table shows approximately 12,000 clones, with more than 85% occurring only once. This chain connects TRBV2 to TRBJ1-1; 9 bases line up with TRBD1. The sample comprised PBMCs. The receptor's source is a human donor in good health. CDR3 coding DNA: TGTGCCAGCATGACAGGGGGAGTGAACACTGAAGCTTTCTTT. It codes for CASMTGGVNTEAFF.